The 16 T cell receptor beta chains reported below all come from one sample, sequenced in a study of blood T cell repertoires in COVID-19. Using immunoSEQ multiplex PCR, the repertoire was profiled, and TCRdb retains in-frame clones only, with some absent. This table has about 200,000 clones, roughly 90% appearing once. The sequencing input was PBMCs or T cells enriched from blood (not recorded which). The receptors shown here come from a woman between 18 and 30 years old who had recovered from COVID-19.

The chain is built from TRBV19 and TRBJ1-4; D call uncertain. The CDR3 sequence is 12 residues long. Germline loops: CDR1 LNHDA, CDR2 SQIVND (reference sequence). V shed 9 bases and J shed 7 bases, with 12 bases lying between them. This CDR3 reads CARNGCGEKLFF. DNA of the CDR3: TGTGCCAGAAACGGGTGCGGTGAAAAACTGTTTTTT.

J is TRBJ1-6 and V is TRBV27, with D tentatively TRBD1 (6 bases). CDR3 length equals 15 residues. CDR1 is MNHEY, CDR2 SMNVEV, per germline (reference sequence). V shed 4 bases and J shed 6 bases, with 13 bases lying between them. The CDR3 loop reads CASSYTGLSNSPLHF. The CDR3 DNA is TGTGCCAGCAGTTATACAGGGTTGAGTAATTCACCCCTCCACTTT.

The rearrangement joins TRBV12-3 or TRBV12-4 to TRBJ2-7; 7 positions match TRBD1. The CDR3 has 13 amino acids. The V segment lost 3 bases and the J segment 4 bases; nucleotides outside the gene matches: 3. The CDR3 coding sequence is TGTGCCAGCAGTTTGAGACAGGGTTACGAGCAGTACTTC. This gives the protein CASSLRQGYEQYF.

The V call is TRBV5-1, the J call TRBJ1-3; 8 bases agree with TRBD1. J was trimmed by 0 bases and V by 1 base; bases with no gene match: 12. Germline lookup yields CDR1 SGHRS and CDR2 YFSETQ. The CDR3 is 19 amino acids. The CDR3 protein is CASSLPGGRGKHSGNTIYF. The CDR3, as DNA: TGCGCCAGCAGCTTGCCAGGGGGCCGGGGGAAACACTCTGGAAACACCATATATTTT.

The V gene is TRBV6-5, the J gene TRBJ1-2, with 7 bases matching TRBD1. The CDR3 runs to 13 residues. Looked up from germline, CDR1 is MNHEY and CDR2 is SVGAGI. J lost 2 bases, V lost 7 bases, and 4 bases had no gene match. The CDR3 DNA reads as TGTGCCAGCACTTCGACAGGGAACTATGGCTACACCTTC. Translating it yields CASTSTGNYGYTF.

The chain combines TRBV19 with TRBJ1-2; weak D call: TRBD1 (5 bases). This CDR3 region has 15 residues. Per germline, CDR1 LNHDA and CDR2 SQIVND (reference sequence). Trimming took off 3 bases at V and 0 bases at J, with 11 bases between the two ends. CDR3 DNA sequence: TGTGCCAGTAGTATTGGAGGGGACGCTAACTATGGCTACACCTTC. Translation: CASSIGGDANYGYTF.

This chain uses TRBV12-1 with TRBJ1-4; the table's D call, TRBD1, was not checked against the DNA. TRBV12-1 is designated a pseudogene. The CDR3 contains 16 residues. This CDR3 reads CASSFGGQGAVRELFF. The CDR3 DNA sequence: TGTGCCAGCAGCTTTGGGGGACAGGGGGCGGTAAGGGAACTGTTTTTT.

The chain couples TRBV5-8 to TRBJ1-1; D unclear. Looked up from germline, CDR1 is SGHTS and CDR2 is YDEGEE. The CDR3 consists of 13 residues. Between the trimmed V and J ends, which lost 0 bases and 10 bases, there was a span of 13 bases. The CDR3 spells CASSLAYWEGAFF. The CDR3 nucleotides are TGTGCCAGCAGCTTGGCCTATTGGGAGGGAGCTTTCTTT.

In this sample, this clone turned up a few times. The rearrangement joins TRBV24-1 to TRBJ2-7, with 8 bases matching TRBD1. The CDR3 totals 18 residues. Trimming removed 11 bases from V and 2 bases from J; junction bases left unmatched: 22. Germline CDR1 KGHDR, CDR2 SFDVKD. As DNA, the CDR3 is TGTGCCATACATCATACGGGACAGGTCCTTACTAACCCCTACGAGCAGTACTTC. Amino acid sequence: CAIHHTGQVLTNPYEQYF.

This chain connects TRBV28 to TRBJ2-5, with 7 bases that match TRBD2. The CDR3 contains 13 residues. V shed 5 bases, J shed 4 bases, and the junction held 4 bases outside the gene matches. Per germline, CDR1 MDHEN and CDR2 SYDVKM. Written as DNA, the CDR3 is TGTGCCAGCAGTAGCCGGGGGGTAGAGACCCAGTACTTC. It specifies CASSSRGVETQYF. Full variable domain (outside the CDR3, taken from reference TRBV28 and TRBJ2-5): DVKVTQSSRYLVKRTGEKVFLECVQDMDHENMFWYRQDPGLGLRLIYFSYDVKMKEKGDIPEGYSVSREKKERFSLILESASTNQTSMYLCASSSRGVETQYFGPGTRLLVL.

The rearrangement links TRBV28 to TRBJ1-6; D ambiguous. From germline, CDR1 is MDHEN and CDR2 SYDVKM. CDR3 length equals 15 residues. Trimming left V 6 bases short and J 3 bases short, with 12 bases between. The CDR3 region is CASRSQEVYNSPLHF. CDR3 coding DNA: TGTGCCAGCAGATCTCAGGAAGTCTATAATTCACCCCTCCACTTT.

This chain's CDR3 is CASSSPAGLNQPQHF. The CDR3 DNA reads TGTGCCAGCAGCTCCCCGGCGGGGCTCAATCAGCCCCAGCATTTT. The chain carries TRBV7-9 and TRBJ1-5, with D possibly matching TRBD1 (5 bases). The germline V and J ends were trimmed by 4 bases and 3 bases, with 13 bases remaining between them. Germline CDR1 reads SEHNR; CDR2 reads FQNEAQ (reference sequence). The CDR3 contains 15 residues.

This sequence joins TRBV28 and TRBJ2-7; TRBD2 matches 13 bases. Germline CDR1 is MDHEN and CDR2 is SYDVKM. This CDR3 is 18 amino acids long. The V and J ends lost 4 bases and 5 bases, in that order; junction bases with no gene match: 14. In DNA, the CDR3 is TGTGCCAGCAGTTCCCACCTGAGGACTAGCGGGGGACGAGACGAGCAGTACTTC. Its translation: CASSSHLRTSGGRDEQYF.

CDR3 amino acids: CAWSVGTGEQPQHF. The CDR3, as DNA: TGTGCCTGGAGTGTAGGGACAGGGGAACAGCCCCAGCATTTT. This chain links TRBV30 with TRBJ1-5; the match to TRBD1 covers 10 bases. Trimming removed 0 bases from V and 7 bases from J; junction bases left unmatched: 3. The CDR3 contains 14 residues. Germline CDR1 and CDR2: GTSNPN and SVGIG (reference sequence).

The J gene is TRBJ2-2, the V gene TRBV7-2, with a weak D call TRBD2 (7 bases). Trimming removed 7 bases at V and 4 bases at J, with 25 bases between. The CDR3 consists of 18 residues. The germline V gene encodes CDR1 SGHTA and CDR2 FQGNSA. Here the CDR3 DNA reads TGTGCCAGCAACTCTGGGGGGGGGCCGTTTAGGGTCACCGGGGAGCTGTTTTTT. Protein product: CASNSGGGPFRVTGELFF.

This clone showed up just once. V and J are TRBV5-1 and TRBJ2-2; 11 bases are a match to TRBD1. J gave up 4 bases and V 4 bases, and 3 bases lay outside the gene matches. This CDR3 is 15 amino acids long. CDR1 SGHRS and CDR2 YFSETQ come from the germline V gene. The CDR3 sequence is CASSPGQGVTGELFF. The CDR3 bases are TGCGCCAGCAGCCCGGGACAGGGGGTCACCGGGGAGCTGTTTTTT.